These T cell receptor beta chains were read from a single sample in a study of T cell responses to AZD1222 COVID-19 vaccine. The repertoire was sequenced with immunoSEQ multiplex PCR; TCRdb's copy has only in-frame clones and lacks some. This sample has approximately 94,000 clones, with more than 75% found just once. The sample was peripheral blood, taken on day 0 of AZD1222 vaccination. The receptors were sampled from an adult in good health. CDR3s include the opening cysteine and the closing phenylalanine or tryptophan. D genes are given only for firm matches. Rows give clone size only sometimes, using once, few, many, or a class for an expanded clone.

v_call,j_call,clone_size,d_call,cdr3_nt,cdr3_aa
TRBV9,TRBJ1-3,-,-,TGTGCCAGCAGCCTTGACCCTTACGGTGGAAACACCATATATTTT,CASSLDPYGGNTIYF
TRBV19,TRBJ2-5,-,-,TGTGCCAGTAGTACAGGGGGGCGGAAGACCCAGTACTTC,CASSTGGRKTQYF
TRBV19,TRBJ2-7,-,TRBD1,TGTGCCAGTAGTACTAGACAGGGGGCGGAATATGAGCAGTACTTC,CASSTRQGAEYEQYF
TRBV18,TRBJ1-3,-,-,TGTGCCAGCTCACCGGAACAGGGAGTAGAAAACACCATATATTTT,CASSPEQGVENTIYF
TRBV5-1,TRBJ1-3,-,-,TGCGCCAGCAGCCCTCGTGGGGGCGGTGGAAACACCATATATTTT,CASSPRGGGGNTIYF
TRBV5-4,TRBJ1-1,few,-,TGTGCCAGCAGCTGGGGGCAGGGGAGGGCCACTGAAGCTTTCTTT,CASSWGQGRATEAFF
TRBV24-1,TRBJ1-4,-,-,TGTGCCACCAGTGATTCCGAACACCCCGGCGCTGAAAAACTGTTTTTT,CATSDSEHPGAEKLFF
TRBV5-1,TRBJ2-3,-,-,TGCGCCAGCAGCTTGACTGGAGACGGCTCGGCAGATACGCAGTATTTT,CASSLTGDGSADTQYF
TRBV7-9,TRBJ2-3,medium-sized,-,TGTGCCAGCAGCTTAGTGACGGGCTCCACAGATACGCAGTATTTT,CASSLVTGSTDTQYF
TRBV11-3,TRBJ2-1,-,TRBD2,TGTGCCAGCAGTTTTAGCGGGACATACAATGAGCAGTTCTTC,CASSFSGTYNEQFF
TRBV9,TRBJ1-1,many,-,TGTGCCAGCAGCGTAGAGGGTAACACTGAAGCTTTCTTT,CASSVEGNTEAFF
TRBV14,TRBJ1-2,-,-,TGTGCCAGCAGCCCCCTTGGGGGCGGAAGCTATGGCTACACCTTC,CASSPLGGGSYGYTF
TRBV4-1,TRBJ2-3,-,TRBD2,TGCGCCCGCAGCCAACTCCCTCGGGTGAGCGGGAGGGCCCTCGGGCACACAGATACGCAGTATTTT,CARSQLPRVSGRALGHTDTQYF
TRBV20-1,TRBJ1-1,-,-,TGCAGTGCTAGGGGGGGGGATATGGCTTTCTTT,CSARGGDMAFF
TRBV10-3,TRBJ1-2,-,-,TGTGCCACCCAATGGGACTCACCAAACTATGGCTACACCTTC,CATQWDSPNYGYTF
TRBV7-2,TRBJ2-2,once,-,TGTGCCAGCAGCTTAGCGGCTTTTGATCAGGCCGGGGAGCTGTTTTTT,CASSLAAFDQAGELFF
TRBV19,TRBJ2-7,-,TRBD1,TGTGCCAGTAGGCGGGACAGGGGGGTCGAGCAGTACTTC,CASRRDRGVEQYF
TRBV5-1,TRBJ1-1,-,-,TGCGCCAGCAGCTTGTTAAGGGTGGCGACCACTGAAGCTTTCTTT,CASSLLRVATTEAFF
TRBV5-1,TRBJ1-1,few,-,TGCGCCAGCAGCTTTGCGTACAGGGTAGGGGACAACACTGAAGCTTTCTTT,CASSFAYRVGDNTEAFF
TRBV6-5,TRBJ1-1,-,-,TGTGCCAGCGGAAGGCCGGCTGAAGCTTTCTTT,CASGRPAEAFF
TRBV19,TRBJ1-2,many,-,TGTGCCAGTATGACGAACTATGGCTACACCTTC,CASMTNYGYTF
TRBV9,TRBJ1-6,-,TRBD1,TGTGCCAGCACCAGGCTCGGACAGGGGGGTGGCTCCTATAATTCACCCCTCCACTTT,CASTRLGQGGGSYNSPLHF
TRBV19,TRBJ1-5,few,TRBD1,TGTGCCGGACAACCAGCCGATTCATCGGACAGGACGGGAGGCAATCAGCCCCAGCATTTT,CAGQPADSSDRTGGNQPQHF
TRBV13,TRBJ1-2,-,TRBD1,TGTGCCAGCAGCTTGGGACAGTTGGTCGAAACCTTC,CASSLGQLVETF
TRBV2,TRBJ1-3,-,-,TGTGCCAGCAGGGAAGGGAGCTCTGGAAACACCATATATTTT,CASREGSSGNTIYF
TRBV11-2,TRBJ1-6,-,-,TGTGCCACCGGGTCACCCCTCCACTTT,CATGSPLHF
TRBV6-5,TRBJ1-1,-,TRBD1,TGTGCCAGCAGTTACGGACAGGGGGGCACTGAAGCTTTCTTT,CASSYGQGGTEAFF
TRBV9,TRBJ2-3,-,TRBD2,TGTGCCAGCAGCGTAGGGAGACTAGCGGGGGCGGACACAGATACGCAGTATTTT,CASSVGRLAGADTDTQYF
TRBV7-6,TRBJ2-1,-,-,TGTGCCAGCAGCTTAGCTAGCGGAATTTACAATGAGCAGTTCTTC,CASSLASGIYNEQFF
TRBV28,TRBJ1-1,-,-,TGTGCCAGCAGTCGAGGGGGAGGGACTGAAGCTTTCTTT,CASSRGGGTEAFF
TRBV2,TRBJ2-2,-,TRBD1,TGTGCCAGCTCCGGACAGGGCGCGAACACCGGGGAGCTGTTTTTT,CASSGQGANTGELFF
TRBV25-1,TRBJ1-1,-,-,TGTGCCAGCAGTGACAGGAAGAACACTGAAGCTTTCTTT,CASSDRKNTEAFF
TRBV19,TRBJ1-1,once,-,TGTGCCAGTAGTATACAGGGAACTGAAGCTTTCTTT,CASSIQGTEAFF
TRBV9,TRBJ2-3,-,-,TGTGCCAGCAGCCCCAAGGAGGGACGAACAGATACGCAGTATTTT,CASSPKEGRTDTQYF
TRBV24-1,TRBJ2-5,-,TRBD1,TGTGCCACCAGTGATTCCGGACAGGGGAGTAGGGAGACCCAGTACTTC,CATSDSGQGSRETQYF
TRBV6-5,TRBJ2-1,-,TRBD1,TGTGCCAGCACTAGACAGGGGGCAGGCAATGAGCAGTTCTTC,CASTRQGAGNEQFF
TRBV25-1,TRBJ2-2,-,-,TGTGCCAGCAGTGACTCCGGGAACGCCGGGGAGCTGTTTTTT,CASSDSGNAGELFF
TRBV10-3,TRBJ2-3,-,TRBD1,TGTGCCATCAGGGGACAGGGCACAGATACGCAGTATTTT,CAIRGQGTDTQYF
TRBV11-2,TRBJ1-2,-,-,TGTGCCAGCAGCTTACTCTTGGTTGATGGCTACACCTTC,CASSLLLVDGYTF
TRBV7-9,TRBJ1-2,-,-,TGTGCCAGCAGCTTAGAGAGTAAAAACTATGGCTACACCTTC,CASSLESKNYGYTF
TRBV30,TRBJ2-7,-,TRBD1,TGTGCCTGGAGTCAACCGGGGACAGGGGGCTACGAGCAGTACTTC,CAWSQPGTGGYEQYF
TRBV30,TRBJ1-2,-,-,TGTGCCTGGAGTCTTGTTAAGGGGACTAAGGTTTATGGCTACACCTTC,CAWSLVKGTKVYGYTF
TRBV4-1,TRBJ1-4,-,-,TGCGCCAGCAGCCGATTACAGGGCCGTCGTGAAAAACTGTTTTTT,CASSRLQGRREKLFF
TRBV6-5,TRBJ1-2,once,-,TGTGCCAGCAGCGGGACCTCTAACTATGGCTACACCTTC,CASSGTSNYGYTF
TRBV2,TRBJ2-4,once,TRBD2,TGTGCCAGCAGTCTCACCCTCCTAGCGGGAGGCCAGGACATTCAGTACTTC,CASSLTLLAGGQDIQYF
TRBV5-1,TRBJ2-7,-,TRBD2,TGCGCCAGCAGCCAAACTAGCGGTAGGGCCTACGAGCAGTACTTC,CASSQTSGRAYEQYF
TRBV11-3,TRBJ2-2,few,-,TGTGCCAGCAGCTATCCACCGGGCAGGGAGGCCGGGGAGCTGTTTTTT,CASSYPPGREAGELFF
TRBV5-1,TRBJ1-1,-,TRBD1,TGCGCCAGCAGCCCGTGGGACAGCCTCTTGAACACTGAAGCTTTCTTT,CASSPWDSLLNTEAFF
TRBV6-1,TRBJ1-2,-,-,TGTGCCAGCAGTGACGGGCTTCACTATGGCTACACCTTC,CASSDGLHYGYTF
TRBV19,TRBJ1-2,-,-,TGTGCCAGTAGTATAGACGGCGGGCAGTATGGCTACACCTTC,CASSIDGGQYGYTF
TRBV5-4,TRBJ1-1,once,TRBD1,TGTGCCAGCAGCCCCGGGACAGGGGGCACTGAAGCTTTCTTT,CASSPGTGGTEAFF
TRBV7-2,TRBJ2-7,-,TRBD2,TGTGCCAGCAGCTTAGGGGGGGGTGGCGGGACCTACGAGCAGTACTTC,CASSLGGGGGTYEQYF
TRBV9,TRBJ1-3,-,-,TGTGCCAGCAGCGAGAACCCGAAGGGGGTCATATCTGGAAACACCATATATTTT,CASSENPKGVISGNTIYF